Listed below are T cell receptor beta chains from one sample, sequenced in a study of blood T cell repertoires in COVID-19. Assay used: immunoSEQ multiplex PCR; TCRdb lists only in-frame clones, some missing. The profile shows tens of thousands of clones, about 80% of them singletons. The material sequenced was peripheral blood. These receptors were obtained from a human donor in a cohort sampled during active COVID-19. Both conserved end residues are part of each CDR3. Fields, in order: V gene, D gene, J gene, clone size, CDR3 protein, CDR3 DNA. A D gene is named only where the DNA matches it firmly. Not every row has a clone size; where given, it reads once, few, many or a size class.

TRBV9	TRBD2	TRBJ2-5	NA	CASSVIAAGGPKGIQETQYF	TGTGCCAGCAGCGTTATAGCGGCGGGAGGGCCTAAGGGTATCCAAGAGACCCAGTACTTC
TRBV30	NA	TRBJ2-5	NA	CAWSKDFQETQYF	TGTGCCTGGAGTAAGGACTTTCAAGAGACCCAGTACTTC
TRBV18	TRBD1	TRBJ2-3	once	CASSPRTGRDTQYF	TGTGCCAGCTCACCACGGACAGGGCGGGATACGCAGTATTTT
TRBV20-1	NA	TRBJ2-5	NA	CSARAWGLQETQYF	TGCAGTGCTCGTGCTTGGGGGCTTCAAGAGACCCAGTACTTC
TRBV7-6	NA	TRBJ1-6	NA	CASSLGVGSNSPLHF	TGTGCCAGCAGCTTAGGGGTGGGCAGTAATTCACCCCTCCACTTT
TRBV28	NA	TRBJ1-2	NA	CASNNSGDLRGYTF	TGTGCCAGCAACAACTCAGGGGATCTGAGAGGCTACACCTTC
TRBV28	TRBD1	TRBJ1-1	once	CASLVRDSAEAFF	TGTGCCAGCCTGGTGAGGGACAGTGCTGAAGCTTTCTTT
TRBV5-1	TRBD1	TRBJ1-1	NA	CASSPGDRGARGTEAFF	TGCGCCAGCAGCCCGGGGGACAGGGGCGCTAGGGGCACTGAAGCTTTCTTT
TRBV9	NA	TRBJ1-1	NA	CASSAGGVNTEAFF	TGTGCCAGCAGCGCGGGGGGGGTGAACACTGAAGCTTTCTTT
TRBV7-2	TRBD1	TRBJ2-1	NA	CASSPQGAGGRNEQFF	TGTGCCAGCAGTCCTCAGGGGGCGGGCGGAAGGAATGAGCAGTTCTTC
TRBV15	TRBD1	TRBJ2-7	NA	CATSSGTGPLYEQYF	TGTGCCACCAGCAGCGGGACAGGTCCCCTCTACGAGCAGTACTTC
TRBV7-6	TRBD2	TRBJ2-1	NA	CASSLAGVNEQFF	TGTGCCAGCAGCCTAGCGGGAGTCAATGAGCAGTTCTTC
TRBV5-4	TRBD2	TRBJ2-1	NA	CASSTASGPLNEQFF	TGTGCCAGCAGCACCGCTAGCGGGCCATTAAATGAGCAGTTCTTC
TRBV7-3	TRBD2	TRBJ2-3	NA	CASSLRAGGTTDTQYF	TGTGCCAGCAGCTTAAGAGCGGGAGGGACTACAGATACGCAGTATTTT
TRBV7-9	TRBD2	TRBJ2-1	NA	CASSLVAAGGYNEQFF	TGTGCCAGCAGCTTAGTGGCAGCGGGAGGGTACAATGAGCAGTTCTTC
TRBV19	TRBD2	TRBJ2-1	NA	CASNVGSGSFTEQFF	TGTGCCAGTAACGTCGGGAGCGGGAGTTTCACCGAGCAGTTCTTC
TRBV19	NA	TRBJ2-5	NA	CASRRQQTESETQYF	TGTGCCAGTAGACGTCAACAGACAGAGTCGGAGACCCAGTACTTC
TRBV7-7	TRBD2	TRBJ2-3	NA	CASSLTSGDTDTQYF	TGTGCTAGCAGCCTAACTAGCGGTGACACAGATACGCAGTATTTT
TRBV10-1	NA	TRBJ2-5	NA	CASSASEETQYF	TGCGCCAGCAGCGCCAGCGAAGAGACCCAGTACTTC
TRBV7-9	NA	TRBJ2-7	once	CASSLVRERIEQYF	TGTGCCAGCAGCTTAGTACGGGAGAGGATCGAGCAGTACTTC
TRBV3-1/TRBV3-2	TRBD2	TRBJ2-1	few	CASSQDRPASGRVRNNEQFF	TGTGCCAGCAGCCAAGACCGCCCTGCTAGCGGGAGGGTCCGAAACAATGAGCAGTTCTTC
TRBV30	TRBD1	TRBJ1-5	NA	CAWKGQGGFQPQHF	TGTGCCTGGAAAGGACAGGGGGGTTTTCAGCCCCAGCATTTT
TRBV7-8	NA	TRBJ1-5	NA	CASTLQKGQPQHF	TGTGCCAGCACTCTACAGAAAGGTCAGCCCCAGCATTTT
TRBV21-1	NA	TRBJ2-5	NA	CASSKVRETQYF	TGTGCCAGCAGCAAAGTTCGAGAGACCCAGTACTTC
TRBV28	TRBD2	TRBJ2-7	NA	CASSFEGLAEPGVKQYF	TGTGCCAGCAGTTTTGAGGGACTAGCGGAGCCGGGGGTGAAGCAGTACTTC
TRBV5-4	TRBD2	TRBJ2-1	few	CASSFPTSGSINEQFF	TGTGCCAGCAGCTTTCCCACTAGCGGGAGTATCAATGAGCAGTTCTTC
TRBV7-8	TRBD2	TRBJ2-1	NA	CASSRGGLSDEQFF	TGTGCCAGCAGCCGGGGGGGGCTCTCCGATGAGCAGTTCTTC
TRBV15	TRBD1	TRBJ2-1	once	CATSRGRGQGTRKNNEQFF	TGTGCCACCAGCAGAGGGAGGGGACAGGGGACAAGAAAAAACAATGAGCAGTTCTTC
TRBV7-8	NA	TRBJ1-6	NA	CASSRLSNSPLHF	TGTGCCAGCAGCCGACTCTCTAATTCACCCCTCCACTTT
TRBV28	NA	TRBJ2-1	NA	CASSLGLSHSGSRQFF	TGTGCCAGCAGTCTAGGTCTCTCACACTCCGGGTCTAGGCAGTTCTTC
TRBV6-5	TRBD1	TRBJ1-2	NA	CASSYRTGFYGYTF	TGTGCCAGCAGTTACCGGACAGGGTTTTATGGCTACACCTTC
TRBV7-2	NA	TRBJ2-4	NA	CASSSDLKNIQYF	TGTGCCAGCAGCTCCGACTTAAAAAACATTCAGTACTTC
TRBV2	TRBD1	TRBJ1-2	NA	CASSDPGQIYGYTF	TGTGCCAGCAGCGATCCGGGACAGATCTATGGCTACACCTTC
TRBV28	NA	TRBJ1-3	NA	CASSFTPSGLSGNTIYF	TGTGCCAGCAGTTTTACACCCAGTGGGCTTTCTGGAAACACCATATATTTT
TRBV6-6	TRBD2	TRBJ2-7	NA	CASSGEREVVLKQYF	TGTGCCAGCAGTGGCGAGCGGGAGGTGGTCCTAAAGCAGTACTTC
TRBV7-9	TRBD1	TRBJ1-3	NA	CASSFTGGGFAGNTIYF	TGTGCCAGCAGCTTCACAGGGGGGGGGTTCGCCGGAAACACCATATATTTT
TRBV4-1	TRBD2	TRBJ2-1	NA	CASSRGLLGNEQFF	TGCGCCAGCAGCCGGGGACTATTAGGGAATGAGCAGTTCTTC
TRBV6-5	NA	TRBJ2-1	few	CASSSTSRGEQFF	TGTGCCAGCAGTTCAACTAGCCGCGGTGAGCAGTTCTTC
TRBV4-3	NA	TRBJ2-4	NA	CASSQARGNIQYF	TGCGCCAGCAGCCAAGCCCGGGGAAACATTCAGTACTTC
TRBV9	TRBD2	TRBJ2-3	NA	CASSKAGGPLSTDTQYF	TGTGCCAGCAGCAAGGCGGGAGGGCCACTAAGCACAGATACGCAGTATTTT
TRBV28	TRBD1	TRBJ1-1	NA	CASRQNRGRKTEAFF	TGTGCCAGCAGACAAAACAGGGGGCGCAAAACTGAAGCTTTCTTT
TRBV9	TRBD2	TRBJ2-2	NA	CASSAKLAGDSGGELFF	TGTGCCAGCAGCGCCAAACTAGCGGGAGATTCAGGCGGGGAGCTGTTTTTT
TRBV28	NA	TRBJ1-5	NA	CASSLSAGISNQPQHF	TGTGCCAGCAGTTTATCAGCGGGGATTAGCAATCAGCCCCAGCATTTT
TRBV30	NA	TRBJ2-2	NA	CASNQGGNTGELFF	TGTGCCTCGAACCAGGGTGGTAACACCGGGGAGCTGTTTTTT
TRBV4-1	NA	TRBJ2-7	NA	CASSQDGHNYEQYF	TGCGCCAGCAGCCAAGATGGACACAACTACGAGCAGTACTTC